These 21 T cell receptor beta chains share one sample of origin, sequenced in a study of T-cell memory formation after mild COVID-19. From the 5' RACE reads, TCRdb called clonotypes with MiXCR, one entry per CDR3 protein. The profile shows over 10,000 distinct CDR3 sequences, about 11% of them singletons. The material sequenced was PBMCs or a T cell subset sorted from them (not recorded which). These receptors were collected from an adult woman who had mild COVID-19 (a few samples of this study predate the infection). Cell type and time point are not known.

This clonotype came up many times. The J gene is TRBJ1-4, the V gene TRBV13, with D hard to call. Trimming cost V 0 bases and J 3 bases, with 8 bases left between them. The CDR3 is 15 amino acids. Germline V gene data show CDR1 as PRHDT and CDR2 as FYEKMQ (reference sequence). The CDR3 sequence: CASSLGDRPNEKLFF. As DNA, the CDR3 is TGTGCCAGCAGCTTAGGCGACCGTCCTAATGAAAAACTGTTTTTT.

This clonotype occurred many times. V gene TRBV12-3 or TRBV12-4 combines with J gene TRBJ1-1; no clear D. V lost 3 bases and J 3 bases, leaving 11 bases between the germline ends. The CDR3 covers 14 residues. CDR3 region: CASSLVGGYTEAFF. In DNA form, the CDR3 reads TGTGCCAGCAGTTTGGTGGGCGGGTACACTGAAGCTTTCTTT.

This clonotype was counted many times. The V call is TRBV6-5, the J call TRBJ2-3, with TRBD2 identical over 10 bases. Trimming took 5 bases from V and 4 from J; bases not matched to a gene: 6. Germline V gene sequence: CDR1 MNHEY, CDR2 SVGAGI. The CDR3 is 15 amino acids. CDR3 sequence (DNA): TGTGCCAGCAGTAGCGGGGGGGCACTGGCAGATACGCAGTATTTT. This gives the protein CASSSGGALADTQYF.

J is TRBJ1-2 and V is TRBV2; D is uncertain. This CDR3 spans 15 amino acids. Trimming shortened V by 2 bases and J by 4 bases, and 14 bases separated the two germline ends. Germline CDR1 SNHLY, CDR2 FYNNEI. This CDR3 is CASSELTILIYGYTF. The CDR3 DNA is TGTGCCAGCAGTGAACTAACAATCCTCATCTATGGCTACACCTTC.

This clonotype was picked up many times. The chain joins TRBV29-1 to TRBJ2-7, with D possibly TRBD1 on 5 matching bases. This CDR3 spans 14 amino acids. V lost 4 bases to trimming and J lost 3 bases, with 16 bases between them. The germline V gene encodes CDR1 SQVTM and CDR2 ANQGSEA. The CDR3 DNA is TGCAGCGTTGCGGCGGCAGGGAACCTCTACGAGCAGTACTTC. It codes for CSVAAAGNLYEQYF.

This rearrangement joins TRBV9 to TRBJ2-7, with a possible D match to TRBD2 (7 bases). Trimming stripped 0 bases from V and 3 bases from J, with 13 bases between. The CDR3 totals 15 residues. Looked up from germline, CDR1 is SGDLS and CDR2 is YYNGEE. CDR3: CASSVGAGAIYEQYF. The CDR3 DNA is TGTGCCAGCAGCGTAGGGGCGGGGGCTATCTACGAGCAGTACTTC.

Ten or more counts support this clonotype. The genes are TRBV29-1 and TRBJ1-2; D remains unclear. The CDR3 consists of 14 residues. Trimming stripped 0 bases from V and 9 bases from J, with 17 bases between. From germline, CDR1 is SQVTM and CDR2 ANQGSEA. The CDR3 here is CSVEDPEGPRCYTF. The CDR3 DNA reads TGCAGCGTTGAAGATCCTGAAGGCCCACGGTGCTACACCTTC.

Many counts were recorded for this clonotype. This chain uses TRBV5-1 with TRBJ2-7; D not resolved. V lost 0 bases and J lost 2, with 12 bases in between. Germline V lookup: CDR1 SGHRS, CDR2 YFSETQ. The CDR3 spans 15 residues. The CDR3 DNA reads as TGCGCCAGCAGCTTGGCTTCTAACGTTGCCTACGAGCAGTACTTC. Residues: CASSLASNVAYEQYF. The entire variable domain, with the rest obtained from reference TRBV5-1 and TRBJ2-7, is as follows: KAGVTQTPRYLIKTRGQQVTLSCSPISGHRSVSWYQQTPGQGLQFLFEYFSETQRNKGNFPGRFSGRQFSNSRSEMNVSTLELGDSALYLCASSLASNVAYEQYFGPGTRLTVT.

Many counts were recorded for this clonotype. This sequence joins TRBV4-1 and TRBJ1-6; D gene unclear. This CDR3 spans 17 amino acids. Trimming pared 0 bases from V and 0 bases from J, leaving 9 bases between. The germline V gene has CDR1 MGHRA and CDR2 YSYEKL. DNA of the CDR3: TGCGCCAGCAGCCAAGATCAAGAAGGCTCCTATAATTCACCCCTCCACTTT. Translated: CASSQDQEGSYNSPLHF.

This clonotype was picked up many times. The CDR3 loop is CASSLFLQGGGYNEQFF. CDR3 nucleotides: TGTGCCAGCAGTTTATTTCTGCAGGGAGGAGGCTACAATGAGCAGTTCTTC. J is TRBJ2-1 and V is TRBV27, with D possibly being TRBD2 (6 bases). Germline loops: CDR1 MNHEY, CDR2 SMNVEV (reference sequence). The V gene lost 1 base and the J gene lost 3 bases, with 16 bases spanning the gap. The CDR3 spans 17 residues.

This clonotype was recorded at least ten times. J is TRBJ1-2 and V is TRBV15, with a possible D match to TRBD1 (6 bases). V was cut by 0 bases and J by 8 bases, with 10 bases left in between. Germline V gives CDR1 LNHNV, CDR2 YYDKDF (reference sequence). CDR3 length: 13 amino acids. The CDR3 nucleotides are TGTGCCACCAGCAGAGAGGGGGCTTTGGGCTACACCTTC. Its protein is CATSREGALGYTF.

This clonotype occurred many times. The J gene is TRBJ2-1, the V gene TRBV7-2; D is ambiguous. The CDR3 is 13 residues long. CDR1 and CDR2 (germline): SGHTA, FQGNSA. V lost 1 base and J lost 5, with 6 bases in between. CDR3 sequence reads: CASSLGLDNEQFF. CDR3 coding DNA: TGTGCCAGCAGCTTAGGACTCGACAATGAGCAGTTCTTC.

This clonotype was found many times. The CDR3 reads CASSQSSGSYEQYF. The CDR3 DNA is TGTGCCAGCAGCCAATCTAGCGGGAGCTACGAGCAGTACTTC. The J gene is TRBJ2-7, the V gene TRBV7-3; 10 nucleotides agree with TRBD2. V was pared by 5 bases and J by 3 bases, with 4 bases of the junction left unmatched. CDR3 length equals 14 residues. The germline V gene has CDR1 SGHTA and CDR2 FQGTGA.

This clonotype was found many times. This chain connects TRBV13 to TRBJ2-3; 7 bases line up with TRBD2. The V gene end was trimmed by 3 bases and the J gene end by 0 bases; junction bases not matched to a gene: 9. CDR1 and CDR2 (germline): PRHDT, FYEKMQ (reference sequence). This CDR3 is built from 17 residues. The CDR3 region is CASSLGVAGDSTDTQYF. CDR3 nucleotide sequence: TGTGCCAGCAGCTTGGGAGTGGCGGGAGATAGCACAGATACGCAGTATTTT.

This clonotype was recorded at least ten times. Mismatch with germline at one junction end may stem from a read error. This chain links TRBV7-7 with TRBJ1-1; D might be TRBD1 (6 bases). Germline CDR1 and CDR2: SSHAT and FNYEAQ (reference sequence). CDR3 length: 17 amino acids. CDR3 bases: TGTGCTAGCAGCTTAGCGCTAAGGAAGGGGGTCTCCACTGAAGCTTTCTTT. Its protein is CASSLALRKGVSTEAFF.

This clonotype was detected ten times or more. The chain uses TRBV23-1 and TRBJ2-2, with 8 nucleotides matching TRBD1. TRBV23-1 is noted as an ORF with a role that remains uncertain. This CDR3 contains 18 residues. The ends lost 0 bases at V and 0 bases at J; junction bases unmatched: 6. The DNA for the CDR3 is TGCGCCAGCAGTCAATCGATCTGGACAGGGTCGAACACCGGGGAGCTGTTTTTT. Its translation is CASSQSIWTGSNTGELFF.

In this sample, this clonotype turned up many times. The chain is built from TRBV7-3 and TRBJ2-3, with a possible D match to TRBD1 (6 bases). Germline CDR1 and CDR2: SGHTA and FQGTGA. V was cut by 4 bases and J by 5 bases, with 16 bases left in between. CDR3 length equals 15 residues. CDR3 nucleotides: TGTGCCAGCAGCTCTACAGGGTTTCTAGGAGATACGCAGTATTTT. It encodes CASSSTGFLGDTQYF.

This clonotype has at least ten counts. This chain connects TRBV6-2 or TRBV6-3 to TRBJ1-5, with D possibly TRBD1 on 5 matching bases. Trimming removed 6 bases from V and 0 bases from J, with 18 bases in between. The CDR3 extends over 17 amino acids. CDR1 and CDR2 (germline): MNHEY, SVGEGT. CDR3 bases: TGTGCCAGCAGCTACGAGAGTTGGGGGGGTAGCAATCAGCCCCAGCATTTT. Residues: CASSYESWGGSNQPQHF.

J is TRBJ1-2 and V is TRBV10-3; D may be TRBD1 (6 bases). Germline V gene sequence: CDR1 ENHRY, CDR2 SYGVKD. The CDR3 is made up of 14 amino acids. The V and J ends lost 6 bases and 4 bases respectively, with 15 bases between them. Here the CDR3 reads CAISPQGGGYGYTF. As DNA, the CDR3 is TGTGCCATCAGCCCACAGGGAGGGGGCTATGGCTACACCTTC.

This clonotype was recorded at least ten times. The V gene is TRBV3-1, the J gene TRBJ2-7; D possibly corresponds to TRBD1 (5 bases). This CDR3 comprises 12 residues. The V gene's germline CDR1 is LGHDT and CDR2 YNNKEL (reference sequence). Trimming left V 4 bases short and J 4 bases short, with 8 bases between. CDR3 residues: CASSRTRYEQYF. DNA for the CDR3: TGTGCCAGCAGCCGGACAAGATACGAGCAGTACTTC.

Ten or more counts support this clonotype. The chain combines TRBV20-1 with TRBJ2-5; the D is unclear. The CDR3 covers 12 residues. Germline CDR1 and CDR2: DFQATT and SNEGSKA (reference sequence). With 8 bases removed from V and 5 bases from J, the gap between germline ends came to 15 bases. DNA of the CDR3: TGCAGTATTCACAGCCAGATCGAGACCCAGTACTTC. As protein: CSIHSQIETQYF.